This T cell receptor (beta chain) was captured in a study of blood T cell repertoires in COVID-19. Study-wide background: The samples span acute and convalescent COVID-19 from the United States, Italy and Spain. PBMCs, B-cell-depleted T cells, or T cells provided the cDNA or gDNA that made up the material.

Per germline, CDR1 LGHNA and CDR2 YSLEER. The CDR3 covers 15 residues. The germline V and J ends were trimmed by 0 bases and 3 bases, with 11 bases remaining between them. Per the authors' pipeline: Scientists estimated how many nucleated cells there were by amplifying reference gene primers. Method: immunoSEQ multiplex PCR; TCRdb's copy keeps in-frame clones and lacks some. The V and J calls and clone size are taken from that table; D and trimming were inferred from the DNA. The data hold some 150,000 clones, with about nine tenths observed a single time. The receptor's source is a man in his 70s with acute or convalescent COVID-19. V and J are TRBV4-3 and TRBJ1-2; tentatively, D is TRBD1 (6 bases). The material sequenced was peripheral blood. This CDR3 reads CASSQETGTYYGYTF. CDR3 nucleotide sequence: TGCGCCAGCAGCCAAGAGACAGGAACGTACTATGGCTACACCTTC.